The sequence of this T cell receptor (beta chain) was determined in a study of CD8+CD57+ T cells in acquired aplastic anemia. Study summary: On average, sorted CD4+ and CD8+ cells gave approximately 3.1 ug of DNA. Healthy donor sequencing depth: 9.5 million to 10.8 million CD4+, some 12 million CD8+ reads.

V trimming: 4 bases; J trimming: 2 bases; junction bases outside the gene matches: 8. Germline V gives CDR1 SGHTS, CDR2 YDEGEE. The CDR3 contains 15 residues. This clonotype was counted ten times or more. Its antigen remains unknown. Study findings and constraints: Patient and control CD8+ Simpson's diversity was not significantly different. Common to patients and controls were roughly 30 CD8+ CDR3 sequences.

Both TCR beta VDJ combination and CDR3 sequence profiling were carried out. Genomic DNA was the template for this profiling. TCRdb re-derived calls from the reads in MiXCR, one entry per CDR3 protein. In the table there are 190,000 or so distinct CDR3 sequences, 61% of which are singletons. The sequenced sample consisted of sorted CD4+, CD8+, or CD8+CD57+ T cells (not recorded which) from PBMCs. This sequence joins TRBV5-8 and TRBJ1-1; 7 bases map to TRBD1. The sequence derives from a human donor in good health. CDR3 region: CASSTDRDLNTEAFF. The CDR3 coding sequence is TGTGCCAGCAGCACCGACAGGGACCTAAACACTGAAGCTTTCTTT.